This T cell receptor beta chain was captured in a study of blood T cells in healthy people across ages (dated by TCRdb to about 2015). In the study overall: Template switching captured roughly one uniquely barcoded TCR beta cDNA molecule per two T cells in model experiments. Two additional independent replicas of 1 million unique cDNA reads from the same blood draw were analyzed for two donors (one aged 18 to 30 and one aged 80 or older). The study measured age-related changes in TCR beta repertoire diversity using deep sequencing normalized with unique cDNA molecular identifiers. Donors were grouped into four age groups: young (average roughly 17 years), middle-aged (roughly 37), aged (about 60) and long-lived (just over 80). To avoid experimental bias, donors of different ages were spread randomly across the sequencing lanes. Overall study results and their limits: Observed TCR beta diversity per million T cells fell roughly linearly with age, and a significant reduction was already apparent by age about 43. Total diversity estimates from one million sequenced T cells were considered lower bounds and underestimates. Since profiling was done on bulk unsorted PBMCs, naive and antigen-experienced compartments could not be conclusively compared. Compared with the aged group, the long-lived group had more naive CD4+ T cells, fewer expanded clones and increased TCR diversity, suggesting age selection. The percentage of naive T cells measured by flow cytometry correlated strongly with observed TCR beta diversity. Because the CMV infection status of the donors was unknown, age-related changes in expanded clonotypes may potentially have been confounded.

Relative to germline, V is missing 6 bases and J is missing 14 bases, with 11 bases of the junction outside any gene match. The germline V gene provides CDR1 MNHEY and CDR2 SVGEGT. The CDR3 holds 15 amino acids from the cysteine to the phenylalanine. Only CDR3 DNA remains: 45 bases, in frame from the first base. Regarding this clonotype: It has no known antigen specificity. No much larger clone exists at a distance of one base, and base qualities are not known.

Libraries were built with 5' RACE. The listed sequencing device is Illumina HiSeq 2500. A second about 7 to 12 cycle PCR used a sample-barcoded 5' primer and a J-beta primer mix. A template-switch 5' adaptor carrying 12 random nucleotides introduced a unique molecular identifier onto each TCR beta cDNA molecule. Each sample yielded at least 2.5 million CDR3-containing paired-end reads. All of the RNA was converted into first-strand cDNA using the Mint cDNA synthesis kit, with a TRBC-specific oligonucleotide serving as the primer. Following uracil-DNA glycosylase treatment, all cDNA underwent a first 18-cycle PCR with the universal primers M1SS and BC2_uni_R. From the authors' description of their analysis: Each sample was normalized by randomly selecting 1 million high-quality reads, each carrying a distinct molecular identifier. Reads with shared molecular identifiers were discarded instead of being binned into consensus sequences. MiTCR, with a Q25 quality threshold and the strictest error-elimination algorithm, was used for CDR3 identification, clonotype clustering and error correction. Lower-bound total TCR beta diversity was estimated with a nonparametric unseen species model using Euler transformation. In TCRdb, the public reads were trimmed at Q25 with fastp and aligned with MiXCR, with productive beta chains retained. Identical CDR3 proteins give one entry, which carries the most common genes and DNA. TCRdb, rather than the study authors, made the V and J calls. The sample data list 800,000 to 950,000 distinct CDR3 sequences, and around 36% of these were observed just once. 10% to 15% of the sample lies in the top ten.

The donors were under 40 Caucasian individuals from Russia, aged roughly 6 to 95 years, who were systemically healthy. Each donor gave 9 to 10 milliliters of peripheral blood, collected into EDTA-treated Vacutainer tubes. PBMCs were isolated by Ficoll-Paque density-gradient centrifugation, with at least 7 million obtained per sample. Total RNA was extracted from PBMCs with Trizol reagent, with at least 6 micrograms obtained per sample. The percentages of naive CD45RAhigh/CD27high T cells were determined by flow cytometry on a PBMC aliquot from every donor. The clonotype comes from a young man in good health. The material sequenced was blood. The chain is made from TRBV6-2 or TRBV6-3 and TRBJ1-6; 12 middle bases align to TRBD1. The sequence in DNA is TGTGCCAGCAGCCCGGGACAGGGGGCTTTGGTTACCCTCCACTTT. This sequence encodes CASSPGQGALVTLHF.